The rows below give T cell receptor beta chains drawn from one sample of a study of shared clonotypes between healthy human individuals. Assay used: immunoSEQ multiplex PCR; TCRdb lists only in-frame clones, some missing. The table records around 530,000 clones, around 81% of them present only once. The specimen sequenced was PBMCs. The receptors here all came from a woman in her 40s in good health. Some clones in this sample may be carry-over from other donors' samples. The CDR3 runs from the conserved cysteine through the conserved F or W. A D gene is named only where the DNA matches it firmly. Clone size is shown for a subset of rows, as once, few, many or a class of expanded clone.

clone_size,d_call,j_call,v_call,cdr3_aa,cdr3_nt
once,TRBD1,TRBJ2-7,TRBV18,CASSPMGGQGYEQYF,TGTGCCAGCTCACCAATGGGGGGACAGGGCTATGAGCAGTACTTC
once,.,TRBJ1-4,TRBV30,CAWSVITSEKLFF,TGTGCCTGGAGTGTTATCACGAGTGAAAAACTGTTTTTT
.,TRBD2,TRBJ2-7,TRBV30,CAWSAGTSGSEQYF,TGTGCCTGGAGTGCCGGGACTAGCGGGAGCGAGCAGTACTTC
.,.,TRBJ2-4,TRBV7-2,CASSQGGLVADQYF,TGTGCCAGCAGCCAAGGGGGTTTGGTAGCGGATCAGTACTTC
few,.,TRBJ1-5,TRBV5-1,CASSLRGGSNQPQHF,TGCGCCAGCAGCTTGAGAGGGGGTAGCAATCAGCCCCAGCATTTT
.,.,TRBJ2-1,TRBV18,CASSPGGNNEQFF,TGTGCCAGCTCACCAGGGGGGAACAATGAGCAGTTCTTC
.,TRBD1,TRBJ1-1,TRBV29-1,CSVERWDREMNTEAFF,TGCAGCGTTGAACGATGGGACAGAGAAATGAACACTGAAGCTTTCTTT
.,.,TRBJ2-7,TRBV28,CASSLGASYEQYF,TGTGCCAGCAGTTTAGGCGCCTCCTACGAGCAGTACTTC
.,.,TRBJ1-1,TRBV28,CASSFHRNTEAFF,TGTGCCAGCAGTTTCCACAGGAACACTGAAGCTTTCTTT
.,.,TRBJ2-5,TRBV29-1,CSAGGRASGETQYF,TGCAGCGCCGGCGGCAGGGCTTCGGGAGAGACCCAGTACTTC
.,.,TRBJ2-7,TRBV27,CASRPPSYEQYF,TGTGCTAGCAGGCCCCCCTCGTACGAGCAGTACTTC
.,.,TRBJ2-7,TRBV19,CASSFRDGSSYEQYF,TGTGCCAGTAGCTTCCGGGACGGGAGCTCCTACGAGCAGTACTTC
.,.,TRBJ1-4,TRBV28,CASSLYKTNEKLFF,TGTGCCAGCAGTTTATACAAAACTAATGAAAAACTGTTTTTT
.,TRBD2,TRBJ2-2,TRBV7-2,CASSPSSGTTNTGELFF,TGTGCCAGCAGCCCAAGTAGCGGGACAACGAACACCGGGGAGCTGTTTTTT
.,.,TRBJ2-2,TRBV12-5,CASGLHKTNTGELFF,TGTGCTAGTGGTTTGCACAAAACGAACACCGGGGAGCTGTTTTTT
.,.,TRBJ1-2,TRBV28,CASSLKTGYLYGYTF,TGTGCCAGCAGTTTAAAAACAGGCTACCTCTATGGCTACACCTTC
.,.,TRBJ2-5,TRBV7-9,CASSPAGGQETQYF,TGTGCCAGCAGCCCAGCAGGCGGCCAAGAGACCCAGTACTTC
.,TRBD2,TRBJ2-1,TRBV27,CASSFLARGRGEQFF,TGTGCCAGCAGTTTTCTCGCCCGCGGGAGGGGTGAGCAGTTCTTC
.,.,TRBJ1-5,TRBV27,CASSPRDNNQPQHF,TGTGCCAGCAGTCCCAGGGACAATAATCAGCCCCAGCATTTT
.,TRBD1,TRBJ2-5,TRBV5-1,CASSRRDRAGTQYF,TGCGCCAGCAGCAGACGAGACAGGGCAGGGACCCAGTACTTC
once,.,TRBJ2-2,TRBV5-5,CASSTYRESGELFF,TGTGCCAGCAGCACATACAGGGAGTCCGGGGAGCTGTTTTTT
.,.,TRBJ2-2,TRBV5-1,CASSAGGPNAGELFF,TGCGCCAGCAGCGCCGGGGGCCCCAACGCCGGGGAGCTGTTTTTT
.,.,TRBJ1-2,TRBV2,CASSSQAAADGYTF,TGTGCCAGCAGTTCACAAGCGGCGGCAGATGGCTACACCTTC
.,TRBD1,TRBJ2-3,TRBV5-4,CAGRIGGDTQYF,TGTGCCGGAAGGATAGGGGGCGATACGCAGTATTTT
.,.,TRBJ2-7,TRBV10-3,CAISAFTGTYEQYF,TGTGCCATCAGTGCCTTCACAGGGACCTACGAGCAGTACTTC
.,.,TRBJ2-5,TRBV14,CASSQGSRDSHRGGTQYF,TGTGCCAGCAGCCAAGGGTCCCGGGACAGCCACCGGGGGGGGACCCAGTACTTC
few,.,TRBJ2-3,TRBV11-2,CASSYGRDTQYF,TGTGCCAGCAGCTACGGAAGGGATACGCAGTATTTT